These 19 T cell receptor beta chains were all obtained from the same sample, sequenced in a study of blood T cell repertoires in COVID-19. Produced via immunoSEQ multiplex PCR; TCRdb's table is partial and in-frame only. The sample holds under 300,000 clones; nearly 90% are singletons and the top ten take about 1%. Sequenced input: PBMCs or T cells enriched from blood (not recorded which). These TCRs come from a woman younger than 45 who had recovered from COVID-19.

The V gene is TRBV18, the J gene TRBJ2-7; 13 nucleotides match TRBD2. Germline-derived CDR1 and CDR2 are KGHSH and LQKENI. The V gene end was trimmed by 6 bases and the J gene end by 6 bases; junction bases not matched to a gene: 8. The CDR3 loop spans 15 amino acids. The CDR3 loop is CASSSRLAGGGEQYF. The CDR3 DNA is TGTGCCAGCTCTTCTCGACTAGCGGGAGGTGGCGAGCAGTACTTC.

J is TRBJ1-6 and V is TRBV3-1 (or the pseudogene TRBV3-2), with D unresolved. CDR3 length: 13 amino acids. The V and J ends lost 6 bases and 7 bases respectively, with 10 bases between them. The germline V gene encodes CDR1 LGHDT and CDR2 YNNKEL (reference sequence). The CDR3 reads CASSRLENSPLHF. CDR3 nucleotides: TGTGCCAGCAGTCGACTGGAGAATTCACCCCTCCACTTT.

The V call is TRBV27, the J call TRBJ1-1; D gene unclear. Deletions cut 4 bases from V and 1 base from J, with 13 bases between. The V gene's germline CDR1 is MNHEY and CDR2 SMNVEV (reference sequence). The CDR3 sequence is 15 residues long. The CDR3 loop reads CASSSPIRGNTEAFF. The CDR3, as DNA: TGTGCCAGCAGTTCCCCTATACGGGGGAACACTGAAGCTTTCTTT.

This clone was seen a single time. The V gene is TRBV12-5, the J gene TRBJ2-1; TRBD1 agrees at 8 bases. The CDR3 loop spans 13 amino acids. The germline gives CDR1 LGHNT, CDR2 FRNRAP. Trimming at V came to 4 bases and at J to 5 bases, leaving 1 base not matched to a gene. CDR3 residues: CASGWGQDNEQFF. CDR3 DNA: TGTGCTAGTGGTTGGGGACAGGACAATGAGCAGTTCTTC.

The rearrangement links TRBV6-4 to TRBJ2-3, with 12 bases identical to TRBD2. This CDR3 is 15 amino acids long. J lost 9 bases, V lost 5 bases, and 9 bases had no gene match. From germline, CDR1 is MRHNA and CDR2 SNTAGT. The CDR3: CASSPLAGGPETQYF. DNA for the CDR3: TGTGCCAGCAGTCCCCTAGCGGGAGGGCCTGAAACGCAGTATTTT.

In this sample, this clone turned up once. The chain combines TRBV6-2 or TRBV6-3 with TRBJ2-6, with D uncertain. CDR1 MNHEY and CDR2 SVGEGT come from the germline V gene. The CDR3 runs to 16 residues. V lost 6 bases and J 1 base, leaving 13 bases between the germline ends. CDR3: CASSRILGSGANVLTF. The CDR3 DNA is TGTGCCAGCAGCCGAATCCTCGGGTCTGGGGCCAACGTCCTGACTTTC.

This clone was seen only a few times. The chain has TRBV6-5 and TRBJ1-5, with D possibly TRBD1 on 5 matching bases. V lost 6 bases to trimming and J lost 2 bases, with 14 bases between them. This CDR3 comprises 15 residues. CDR1 is MNHEY, CDR2 SVGAGI, per germline. Written as DNA, the CDR3 is TGTGCCAGCAGGGCAAGGGGTCAGGGCAATCAGCCCCAGCATTTT. Amino acid sequence: CASRARGQGNQPQHF.

The chain joins TRBV7-9 to TRBJ1-1; D not resolved. The CDR3 has 13 amino acids. Between the trimmed V and J ends, which lost 4 bases and 1 base, there was a span of 7 bases. Per germline, CDR1 SEHNR and CDR2 FQNEAQ (reference sequence). DNA for the CDR3: TGTGCCAGCAGCTCGCAGTGGAACACTGAAGCTTTCTTT. This sequence encodes CASSSQWNTEAFF.

This rearrangement joins TRBV9 to TRBJ2-1; TRBD2 matches 14 bases. CDR3 length: 16 residues. Germline assignment: CDR1 SGDLS and CDR2 YYNGEE. With 4 bases clipped from V and 5 bases from J, the junction kept 5 bases outside the gene matches. Here the CDR3 reads CASSPEGLAGDNEQFF. Written as DNA, the CDR3 is TGTGCCAGCAGCCCTGAGGGACTAGCGGGGGACAATGAGCAGTTCTTC.

This chain links TRBV29-1 with TRBJ1-2; perhaps TRBD1 as D (5 bases). Trimming removed 4 bases at V and 4 bases at J, with 13 bases between. CDR3 length equals 13 residues. Germline V gives CDR1 SQVTM, CDR2 ANQGSEA. The CDR3 spells CSVVSGNPYGYTF. The CDR3 region has the DNA TGCAGCGTTGTTTCAGGGAATCCCTATGGCTACACCTTC.

J is TRBJ1-4 and V is TRBV18; D is ambiguous. Germline V gene data show CDR1 as KGHSH and CDR2 as LQKENI. The CDR3 runs to 17 residues. Between the trimmed V and J ends, which lost 2 bases and 0 bases, there was a span of 13 bases. The CDR3 is CASSPTKKEATNEKLFF. In DNA form, the CDR3 reads TGTGCCAGCTCACCAACTAAAAAAGAGGCAACTAATGAAAAACTGTTTTTT.

The V gene is TRBV19, the J gene TRBJ2-1; a weak D match, TRBD2 (7 bases). V lost 2 bases and J 5 bases, leaving 16 bases between the germline ends. The CDR3 spans 16 residues. CDR1 is LNHDA and CDR2 is SQIVND in the germline V gene (reference sequence). The CDR3 loop reads CASSIPPGGQNNEQFF. The DNA of the CDR3 is TGTGCCAGTAGTATACCGCCCGGGGGGCAAAACAATGAGCAGTTCTTC.

The rearrangement uses TRBV7-9 and TRBJ1-1; D gene ambiguous. CDR1 is SEHNR, CDR2 FQNEAQ, per germline (reference sequence). The CDR3 is made up of 11 amino acids. V gave up 8 bases and J gave up 4 bases, with 8 bases separating them. The DNA for the CDR3 is TGTGCCAGCGGCCGGGGCACTGAAGCTTTCTTT. Protein: CASGRGTEAFF.

This clone was detected only a few times. The DNA for the CDR3 is TGTGCCAGCAGCTCTGGACGGACTAGCGGGAGGGGTAATGAGCAGTTCTTC. It encodes CASSSGRTSGRGNEQFF. This chain connects TRBV3-1 (or the pseudogene TRBV3-2) to TRBJ2-1; 15 bases match TRBD2. Germline V gene data show CDR1 as LGHDT and CDR2 as YNNKEL (reference sequence). J was trimmed by 7 bases and V by 5 bases; bases with no gene match: 9. This CDR3 has 17 residues.

CDR3 sequence reads: CASTYPDGDGYTF. The CDR3 bases are TGTGCCAGCACCTACCCGGACGGGGATGGCTACACCTTC. The chain uses TRBV6-5 and TRBJ1-2, with no clear D. V lost 7 bases, J lost 6 bases, and 15 bases lay in between. CDR3 length equals 13 residues. Germline loops: CDR1 MNHEY, CDR2 SVGAGI.

The chain has TRBV24-1 and TRBJ2-5, with 8 bases lining up with TRBD1. This CDR3 has 16 residues. The germline CDR1 and CDR2 sequences are KGHDR and SFDVKD. The V gene end was trimmed by 7 bases and the J gene end by 3 bases; junction bases not matched to a gene: 12. The CDR3: CATSDDRDRREETQYF. The DNA for the CDR3 is TGTGCCACCAGCGACGACCGGGACAGGCGGGAAGAGACCCAGTACTTC.

The chain is built from TRBV2 and TRBJ2-5; D possibly corresponds to TRBD2 (6 bases). Trimming took off 2 bases at V and 5 bases at J, with 15 bases between the two ends. CDR3 length: 15 residues. Germline V lookup: CDR1 SNHLY, CDR2 FYNNEI. The CDR3, as DNA: TGTGCCAGCAGTGAAATAGTACCTAGCGATGAGACCCAGTACTTC. It encodes CASSEIVPSDETQYF.

The genes are TRBV19 and TRBJ2-1; a possible D gene is TRBD2 (8 bases). The CDR3 sequence is 15 residues long. The germline gives CDR1 LNHDA, CDR2 SQIVND (reference sequence). V lost 7 bases and J lost 8, with 21 bases in between. The CDR3 DNA is TGTGCCAGTACCCTCGGGAGGGGGCTTGTGGATGAGCAGTTCTTC. Its protein product is CASTLGRGLVDEQFF.

This clone occurred a few times. The J gene is TRBJ2-3, the V gene TRBV6-5, with 7 bases matching TRBD1. CDR1 and CDR2 (germline): MNHEY, SVGAGI. This CDR3 contains 14 residues. The J segment lost 5 bases and the V segment lost 6 bases, leaving 8 bases of the junction unmatched. CDR3 amino acids: CASRATGTVDTQYF. The CDR3 region has the DNA TGTGCCAGCAGGGCGACAGGGACCGTAGATACGCAGTATTTT.